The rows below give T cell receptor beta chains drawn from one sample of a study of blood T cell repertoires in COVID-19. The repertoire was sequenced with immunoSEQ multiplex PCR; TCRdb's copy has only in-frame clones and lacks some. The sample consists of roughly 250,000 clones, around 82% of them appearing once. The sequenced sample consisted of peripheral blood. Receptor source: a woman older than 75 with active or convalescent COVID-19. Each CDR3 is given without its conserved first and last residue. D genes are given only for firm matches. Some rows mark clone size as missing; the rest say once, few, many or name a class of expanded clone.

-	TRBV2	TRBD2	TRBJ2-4	ASYAGGLAKNIQY
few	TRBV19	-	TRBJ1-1	ASTPGGGVGTEAF
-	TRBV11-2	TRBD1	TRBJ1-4	ASSSVPGQGLWEKLF
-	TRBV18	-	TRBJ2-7	ASSRLGQNYEQY
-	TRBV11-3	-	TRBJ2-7	ASSNPDEQY
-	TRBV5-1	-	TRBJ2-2	ASSLGVAQGTGELF
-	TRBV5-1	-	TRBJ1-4	ASSLGTPNEKLF
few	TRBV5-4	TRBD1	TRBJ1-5	ASSKGQGGNQPQH
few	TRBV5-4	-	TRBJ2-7	ASSTGGTGGTYEQY
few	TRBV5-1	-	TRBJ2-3	ASSSRTGTDTQY